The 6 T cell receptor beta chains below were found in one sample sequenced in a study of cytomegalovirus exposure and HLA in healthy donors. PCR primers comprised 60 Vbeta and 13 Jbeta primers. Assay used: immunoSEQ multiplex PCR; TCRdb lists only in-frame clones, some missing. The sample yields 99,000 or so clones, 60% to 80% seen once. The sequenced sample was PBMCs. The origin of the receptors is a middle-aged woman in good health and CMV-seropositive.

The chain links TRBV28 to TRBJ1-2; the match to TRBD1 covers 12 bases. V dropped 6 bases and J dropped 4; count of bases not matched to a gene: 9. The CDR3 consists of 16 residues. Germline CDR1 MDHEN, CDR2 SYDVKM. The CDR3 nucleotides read TGTGCCAGCAGGCCGGGACAGGGGGCGTTTAGCTATGGCTACACCTTC. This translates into CASRPGQGAFSYGYTF.

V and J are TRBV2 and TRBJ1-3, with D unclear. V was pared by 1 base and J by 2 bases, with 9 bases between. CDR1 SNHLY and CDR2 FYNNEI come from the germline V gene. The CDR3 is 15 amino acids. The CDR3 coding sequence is TGTGCCAGCAGTGAAGTTGATGGGCCTGGAAACACCATATATTTT. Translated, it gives CASSEVDGPGNTIYF.

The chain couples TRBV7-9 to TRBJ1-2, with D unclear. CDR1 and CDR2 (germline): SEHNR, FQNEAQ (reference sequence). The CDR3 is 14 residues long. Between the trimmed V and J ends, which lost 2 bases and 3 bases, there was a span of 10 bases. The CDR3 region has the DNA TGTGCCAGCAGCTTACAGGTCCCCGACTATGGCTACACCTTC. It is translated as CASSLQVPDYGYTF.

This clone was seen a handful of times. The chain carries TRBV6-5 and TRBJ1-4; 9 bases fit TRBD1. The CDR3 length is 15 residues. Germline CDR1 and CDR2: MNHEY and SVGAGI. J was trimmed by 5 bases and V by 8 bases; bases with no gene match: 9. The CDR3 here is CASGQGSTLNEKLFF. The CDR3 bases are TGTGCCAGCGGACAGGGGTCGACCTTAAATGAAAAACTGTTTTTT.

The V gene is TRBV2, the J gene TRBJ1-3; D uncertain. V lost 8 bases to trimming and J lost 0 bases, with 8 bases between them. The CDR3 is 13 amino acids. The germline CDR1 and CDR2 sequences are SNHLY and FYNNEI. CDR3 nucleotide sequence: TGTGCCAGCGGAGGACTCTCTGGAAACACCATATATTTT. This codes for CASGGLSGNTIYF.

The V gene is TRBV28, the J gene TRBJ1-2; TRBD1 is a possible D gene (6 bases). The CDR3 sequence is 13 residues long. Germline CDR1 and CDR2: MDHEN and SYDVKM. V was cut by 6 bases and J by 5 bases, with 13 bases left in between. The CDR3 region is CASRRTGQYGYTF. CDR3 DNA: TGTGCCAGCAGACGAACCGGACAGTATGGCTACACCTTC.